The present T cell receptor (beta chain) was sequenced within a study of CD8 T cells in Susac syndrome (dated by TCRdb to about 2019). Broadly, across the study: The study used repertoire sequencing to test whether antigen drove CD8+ T cell activation and differentiation in Susac syndrome. Clonality of the CD8+ T cell repertoire was compared between 11 to 12 healthy donors, about 14 Susac syndrome patients and around 15 multiple sclerosis patients. Broader findings and caveats from the paper: The study acknowledged that relatively few individuals were included in the TCR sequencing and HLA analysis.

Turning to this clonotype: Its antigen remains undetermined. Per-base qualities were not stored, and no clone one base away is much larger.

V trim: 6 bases; J trim: 2 bases; unmatched bases: 14. CDR1 and CDR2, looked up from the germline V gene, are ENHRY and SYGVKD. Reading from cysteine to phenylalanine, the CDR3 counts 18 amino acids. Only CDR3 DNA remains: 54 bases, in frame from the first base. Peripheral blood CD8+ and CD4+ T cells from healthy donors, Susac syndrome patients and multiple sclerosis patients were profiled by high-throughput TCR beta sequencing. Healthy donors were included as age- and sex-matched controls. Bulk CD8+ and CD4+ T cells were purified by magnetic negative isolation, whereas CD8+ TEMRA cells were enriched by FACS. Blood was drawn into EDTA tubes, processed within 24 hours, and PBMCs were isolated by density gradient centrifugation. PBMCs destined for TCR sequencing were cryopreserved in liquid nitrogen and later thawed in a 37 °C water bath. The sorted or isolated CD4+, CD8+ and CD8+ TEMRA cells reached a purity of at least 90%.

RNA was extracted using the RNeasy kit, and roughly 0.5 to 1 microgram was reverse transcribed with random hexamers. The immunoSEQ multiplex PCR assay, covering 54 Vbeta and 13 Jbeta segments, was used to amplify TCR beta CDR3 regions. PCR amplification bias was corrected using a synthetic template baseline for primer optimization and computational correction. The paper's processing steps were these. Only productive sequences were kept, with reads annotated to V, D and J genes according to IMGT and analyzed in immunoSEQ Analyzer. Clonality was calculated as one minus the Shannon entropy normalized by log2 of the number of productive unique sequences. For each patient and control, public and private clones were evaluated within the 100 most prevalent clones. A clone was defined as Susac-specific if it was absent from the healthy and MS cohorts, from roughly 980 published viral clones and from other ImmuneACCESS disease sequences. TCRdb itself trimmed the public reads at Q25 with fastp, ran MiXCR and retained productive beta chains. CDR3 protein duplicates are merged, each entry listing the most common genes and DNA. The V and J calls follow TCRdb's processing rather than the paper's. This sample has more than 70,000 distinct CDR3 sequences in its table, and about 93% of those were observed once. Of the sample, less than 0.35% is held by the ten largest clones.

The V gene is TRBV10-3 and the J gene is TRBJ1-3, and 9 junctional nucleotides match TRBD1. The sequence was collected from a human donor in good health. The specimen sequenced was CD8+ T cells from PBMCs. The CDR3 region reads CAIRVPGTGLSAGNTIYF. The DNA reads TGTGCCATCAGAGTCCCCGGGACAGGGCTATCGGCTGGAAACACCATATATTTT.